The clone carrying this T cell receptor (beta chain) turned up a few times. The antigen is undetermined. The PCR ran on 60 Vbeta and 13 Jbeta primers. Sequenced by immunoSEQ multiplex PCR; TCRdb stores in-frame clones only, minus some. Of approximately 170,000 clones in the sample, roughly four fifths were seen once. The sample originates from a study of cytomegalovirus exposure and HLA in healthy donors. Study-wide results and limits: Other equally common chains were less clonally expanded than HLA-associated TCR beta chains, a later analysis showed. When a later analysis was performed, an Asian-associated ancestry cluster reportedly had fewer N-insertions than the roughly 700-donor mean.

Material for sequencing was PBMCs. The clonotype comes from a woman aged 25 to 45 in good health and CMV-seropositive.

CDR3 sequence reads: CASSEAQTGLNEKLFF. The CDR3 bases are TGTGCCAGCAGTGAAGCCCAGACAGGTCTTAATGAAAAACTGTTTTTT. The rearrangement links TRBV6-1 to TRBJ1-4; TRBD1 might be the D (6 bases). The germline V and J ends were trimmed by 0 bases and 4 bases, with 12 bases remaining between them. CDR3 length: 16 residues. CDR1 and CDR2 from the germline V gene are MNHNS and SASEGT.